This record covers a single T cell receptor (beta chain). Trimming pared 0 bases from V and 8 bases from J, leaving 13 bases between. Germline CDR1 is LNHNV and CDR2 is YYDKDF (reference sequence). The CDR3 spans 14 residues. This specimen comes from a study of blood T cell repertoires in COVID-19. Looking at the study overall: COVID-19 samples collected from the United States, Italy and Spain covered acute and convalescent phases. The cDNA or gDNA used as material had been derived from T cells, B-cell-depleted T cells, or PBMCs.

Source study methods: For nucleated cells, counts were estimated from reference gene primer amplification. Libraries were prepared by immunoSEQ multiplex PCR; TCRdb keeps only in-frame clonotypes and omits some of them. The V and J calls and clone size are taken from that table; D and trimming were inferred from the DNA. The sample carries 95,000 to 150,000 clones, 85% recorded once. The clonotype originates from a woman of 80 years or more with acute or convalescent COVID-19. The sample consisted of peripheral blood. This sequence joins TRBV15 and TRBJ1-2, with D possibly matching TRBD1 (6 bases). This CDR3 is CATSRDKTGGGYTF. The CDR3 region has the DNA TGTGCCACCAGCAGAGATAAGACTGGGGGCGGCTACACCTTC.